A single sample gave rise to the 14 T cell receptor beta chains below, sequenced in a study of T-cell reconstitution after alpha-beta-depleted transplantation in children. Unique molecular identifiers were incorporated during preparation of the TCRbeta library. Via MiXCR, TCRdb re-called the PCR reads, giving one row per CDR3 protein. This sample yields about 980,000 distinct CDR3 sequences, of which 25% to 35% are seen a single time; over 25% belongs to the top ten. Sequences were derived from PBMCs, mostly from graft donor cells, sampled 360 days after TCRalphabeta/CD19-depleted stem cell transplant. The receptors were gathered from a boy under two years old who had a stem cell transplant for SCID, so the T cells may come from the graft donor.

This clonotype has just a few counts. The genes are TRBV20-1 and TRBJ2-3, with no clear D. This CDR3 is built from 15 residues. CDR1 DFQATT and CDR2 SNEGSKA come from the germline V gene (reference sequence). V was shortened by 0 bases and J by 0 bases, with 10 bases between the two germline ends. The CDR3 coding sequence is TGCAGTGCTAGAGATATCTACCCTAGCACAGATACGCAGTATTTT. This codes for CSARDIYPSTDTQYF.

This clonotype was picked up a small number of times. V usage is TRBV5-1 and J usage is TRBJ1-1; D unresolved. Trimming left V 0 bases short and J 8 bases short, with 14 bases between. Germline lookup yields CDR1 SGHRS and CDR2 YFSETQ. The CDR3 runs 14 residues. CDR3 region: CASSLDFMTTEAFF. The CDR3 DNA follows: TGCGCCAGCAGCTTGGATTTTATGACAACCGAAGCTTTCTTT. The full variable domain, with the rest looked up from reference TRBV5-1 and TRBJ1-1, is KAGVTQTPRYLIKTRGQQVTLSCSPISGHRSVSWYQQTPGQGLQFLFEYFSETQRNKGNFPGRFSGRQFSNSRSEMNVSTLELGDSALYLCASSLDFMTTEAFFGQGTRLTVV.

This clonotype was counted a few times. The chain joins TRBV6-5 to TRBJ2-7; D uncertain. V lost 0 bases to trimming and J lost 2 bases, with 8 bases between them. CDR1 and CDR2 from the germline V gene are MNHEY and SVGAGI. The CDR3 loop spans 14 amino acids. Written as DNA, the CDR3 is TGTGCCAGCAGTTACTCGATGTCAACCTACGAGCAGTACTTC. Translated: CASSYSMSTYEQYF.

On this clonotype itself: Germline is not matched at one junction end, which may reflect a read error. The chain links TRBV15 to TRBJ2-4, with TRBD2 as a possible D gene (6 bases). The length of the CDR3 is 13 residues. The V gene's germline CDR1 is LNHNV and CDR2 YYDKDF (reference sequence). CDR3 amino acids: CATSRDQGLPKLF. The CDR3 region has the DNA TGTGCCACCAGCAGAGATCAGGGACTCCCCAAGCTCTTC.

This clonotype was counted a few times. The rearrangement joins TRBV12-3 or TRBV12-4 to TRBJ1-1; D is undetermined. Trimming removed 6 bases from V and 1 base from J, with 12 bases in between. The CDR3 spans 14 residues. For the CDR3, the DNA is TGTGCCAGCAGCCGTAGGGAGGGGAACACTGAAGCTTTCTTT. This codes for CASSRREGNTEAFF.

This clonotype was picked up a small number of times. The chain has TRBV12-3 or TRBV12-4 and TRBJ1-1, with unresolved D. V was trimmed by 4 bases and J by 0 bases, leaving 18 bases between them. The CDR3 consists of 17 residues. CDR3 in amino acids: CASSSTPGRRMNTEAFF. DNA for the CDR3: TGTGCCAGCAGTTCGACTCCCGGGCGGCGGATGAACACTGAAGCTTTCTTT.

This chain links TRBV5-1 with TRBJ2-6; D unresolved. Germline V gene sequence: CDR1 SGHRS, CDR2 YFSETQ. V was cut by 0 bases and J by 0 bases, with 7 bases left in between. The CDR3 is 16 residues long. The CDR3 region has the DNA TGCGCCAGCAGCTTGGTTTGGGCCTCTGGGGCCAACGTCCTGACTTTC. It yields the protein CASSLVWASGANVLTF.

This clonotype came up a few times. This rearrangement joins TRBV20-1 to TRBJ1-1; D not certain. V was shortened by 2 bases and J by 3 bases, with 19 bases between the two germline ends. The CDR3 covers 16 residues. The germline V gene has CDR1 DFQATT and CDR2 SNEGSKA (reference sequence). The CDR3 is CSARIPSAGRDTEAFF. CDR3 coding DNA: TGCAGTGCTAGAATCCCCTCTGCCGGGCGGGACACTGAAGCTTTCTTT.

V is TRBV11-3 and J is TRBJ2-1; 11 bases map to TRBD1. The junction had 5 bases not matched to a gene; V was cut back by 4 bases and J by 6 bases. The CDR3 has 15 amino acids. The germline V gene encodes CDR1 SGHNT and CDR2 YENEEA. The CDR3: CASSSIGTGGNEQFF. Here the CDR3 DNA reads TGTGCCAGCAGCTCGATTGGGACAGGGGGCAATGAGCAGTTCTTC.

The chain links TRBV2 to TRBJ2-7; D is unresolved. The V gene's germline CDR1 is SNHLY and CDR2 FYNNEI. The CDR3 loop spans 12 amino acids. V was shortened by 4 bases and J by 4 bases, with 8 bases between the two germline ends. The CDR3 sequence: CASSGHKYEQYF. For the CDR3, the DNA is TGTGCCAGCAGTGGGCACAAGTACGAGCAGTACTTC.

The chain uses TRBV21-1 and TRBJ1-3. TRBV21-1 counts as a pseudogene. This CDR3 is built from 15 residues. In nucleotides, the CDR3 is TGTGCCAGCAGCAAAACACTAGGGCCTGGAAACACCATATATTTT. Its translation is CASSKTLGPGNTIYF.

The count of this clonotype is one. CDR3 in amino acids: CASSIGLSVVGYTF. The CDR3 region has the DNA TGTGCCAGCAGCATCGGACTCTCCGTTGTAGGCTACACCTTC. This chain connects TRBV12-3 or TRBV12-4 to TRBJ1-2; no firm D call. The germline V and J ends were trimmed by 6 bases and 8 bases, with 19 bases remaining between them. The CDR3 is made up of 14 amino acids.

This clonotype was picked up one time. The chain links TRBV5-1 to TRBJ2-5; the D gene is possibly TRBD2 (6 bases). The V and J ends lost 2 bases and 2 bases respectively, with 13 bases between them. CDR3 size: 15 residues. CDR1 SGHRS and CDR2 YFSETQ come from the germline V gene. The DNA for the CDR3 is TGCGCCAGCAGCTTTGGCGGGACGCGGCAAGAGACCCAGTACTTC. Translated, it gives CASSFGGTRQETQYF.

In this sample, this clonotype turned up a few times. The V gene is TRBV3-1, the J gene TRBJ2-4; D gene uncertain. Trimming took off 1 base at V and 0 bases at J, with 7 bases between the two ends. Germline loops: CDR1 LGHDT, CDR2 YNNKEL (reference sequence). This CDR3 contains 15 residues. CDR3 DNA sequence: TGTGCCAGCAGCCAAGGCCGGGTAGCCAAAAACATTCAGTACTTC. This encodes CASSQGRVAKNIQYF. Full variable domain (remainder filled in from reference TRBV3-1 and TRBJ2-4): DTAVSQTPKYLVTQMGNDKSIKCEQNLGHDTMYWYKQDSKKFLKIMFSYNNKELIINETVPNRFSPKSPDKAHLNLHINSLELGDSAVYFCASSQGRVAKNIQYFGAGTRLSVL.